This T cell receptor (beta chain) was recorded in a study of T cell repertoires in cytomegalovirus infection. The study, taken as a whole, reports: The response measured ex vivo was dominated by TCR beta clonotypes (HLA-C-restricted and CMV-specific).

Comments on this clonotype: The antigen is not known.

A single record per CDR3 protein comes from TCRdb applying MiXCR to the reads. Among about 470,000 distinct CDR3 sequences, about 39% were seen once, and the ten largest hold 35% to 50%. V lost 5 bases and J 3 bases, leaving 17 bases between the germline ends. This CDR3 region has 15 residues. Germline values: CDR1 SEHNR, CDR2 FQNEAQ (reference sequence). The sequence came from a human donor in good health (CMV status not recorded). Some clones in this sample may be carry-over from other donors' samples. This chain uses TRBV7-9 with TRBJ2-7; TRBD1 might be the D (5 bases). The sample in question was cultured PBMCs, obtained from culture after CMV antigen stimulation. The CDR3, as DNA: TGTGCCAGCAGCGCCCAACGAGGACACCACTACGAGCAGTACTTC. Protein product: CASSAQRGHHYEQYF.